The entry below gives a single T cell receptor beta chain sequence along with its context. The antigen remains unidentified. Using immunoSEQ multiplex PCR, the repertoire was profiled, and TCRdb retains in-frame clones only, with some absent. The sample includes some 66,000 clones, over 75% of them seen just once. Blood sampling was done at baseline, cycle 4 day 1, and cycle 7 day 1. This specimen comes from a study of OX40 agonist ivuxolimab in advanced cancers. Study as a whole: Partial responses were achieved by three patients, one with hepatocellular carcinoma and two with cutaneous melanoma. Whole-study results and caveats: Antigen targets of the expanded peripheral T cells went undetermined.

This CDR3 is 13 amino acids long. The V and J ends lost 7 bases and 7 bases respectively, with 16 bases between them. Germline V gene sequence: CDR1 LNHDA, CDR2 SQIVND (reference sequence). V and J are TRBV19 and TRBJ1-2, with D uncertain. This TCR was sampled from an adult with an advanced solid tumor such as melanoma, head and neck, liver or kidney cancer. This sample comprised CD4+ or CD8+ T cells sorted from blood, obtained in a trial of the OX40 agonist ivuxolimab. CDR3 DNA: TGTGCCAGTACCTTCGGGTTTGCGGGTGGCTACACCTTC. As protein: CASTFGFAGGYTF.